This TCR beta chain was sequenced during a study of shared clonotypes between healthy human individuals. Study outcomes and limitations: Only blood was sampled; tissue repertoires likely differ.

Clones were sequenced by immunoSEQ multiplex PCR, and TCRdb holds only the in-frame ones, with some missing. Of about 680,000 clones listed, just over 90% are singletons. Per the germline V gene, CDR1 is DFQATT and CDR2 is SNEGSKA (reference sequence). CDR3 length: 10 amino acids. V lost 2 bases to trimming and J lost 6 bases, with 5 bases between them. Comments on this clone: The antigen is undetermined.

Terminally differentiated effector memory CD45RA+ cells were excluded from the naive CD8 cells, which were CD45RO-negative and positively selected for CCR7. The sample taken for sequencing was naive CD8+ T cells sorted from blood. V is TRBV20-1 and J is TRBJ2-7; D unclear. The sequence derives from a man aged 25-40 years in good health. The DNA for the CDR3 is TGCAGTGCTAGAACCGGCGAGCAGTACTTC. Translating gives CSARTGEQYF.